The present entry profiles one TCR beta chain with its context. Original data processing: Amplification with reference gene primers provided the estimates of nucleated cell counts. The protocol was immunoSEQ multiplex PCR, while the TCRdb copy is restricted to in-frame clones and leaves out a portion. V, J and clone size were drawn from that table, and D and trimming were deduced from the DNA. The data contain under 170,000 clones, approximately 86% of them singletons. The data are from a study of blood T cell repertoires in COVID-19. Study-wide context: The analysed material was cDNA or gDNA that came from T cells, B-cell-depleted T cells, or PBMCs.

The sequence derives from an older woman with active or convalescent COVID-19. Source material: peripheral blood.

The CDR3 reads CAWNNHRESPLHF. The CDR3 DNA reads TGTGCCTGGAACAACCACAGGGAATCACCCCTCCACTTT. J is TRBJ1-6 and V is TRBV30; TRBD1 might be the D (6 bases). V dropped 4 bases and J dropped 10 bases, with 14 bases sitting between them. The germline V gene encodes CDR1 GTSNPN and CDR2 SVGIG (reference sequence). The CDR3 runs to 13 residues.